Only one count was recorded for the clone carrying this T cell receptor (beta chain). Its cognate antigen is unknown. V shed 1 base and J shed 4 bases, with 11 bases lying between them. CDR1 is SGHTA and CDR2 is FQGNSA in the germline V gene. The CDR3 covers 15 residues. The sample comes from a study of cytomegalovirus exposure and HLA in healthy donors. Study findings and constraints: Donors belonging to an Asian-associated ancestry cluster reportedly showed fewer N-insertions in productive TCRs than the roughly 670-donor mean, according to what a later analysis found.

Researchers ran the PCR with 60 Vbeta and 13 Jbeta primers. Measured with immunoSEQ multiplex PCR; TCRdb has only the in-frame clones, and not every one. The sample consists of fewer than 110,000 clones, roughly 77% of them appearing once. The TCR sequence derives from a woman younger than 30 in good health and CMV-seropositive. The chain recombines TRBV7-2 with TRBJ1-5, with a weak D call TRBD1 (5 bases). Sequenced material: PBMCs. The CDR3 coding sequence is TGTGCCAGCAGCTTAGTTAGGGGCGGAAATCAGCCCCAGCATTTT. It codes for CASSLVRGGNQPQHF.